This T cell receptor (beta chain) was recorded in a study of identical twins. Study-level results: Some out-of-frame alpha sequences were shared by twins, and these showed excess low generation probability.

This CDR3 contains 15 residues. Germline CDR1 and CDR2: MNHNS and SASEGT. Comments on this clonotype: Its antigen is undetermined. At one of its ends the junction is not consistent with the germline gene, which may arise from a read error.

TCRdb re-called the 5' RACE reads with MiXCR, one entry per CDR3 protein. The sample records approximately 1.8 million distinct CDR3 sequences, around a third being singletons. The sequence was obtained from a newborn girl in good health. The sequencing input was cord blood. The rearrangement links TRBV6-1 to TRBJ1-5, with 7 bases matching TRBD1. DNA for the CDR3: TGTGCCAGCAGCCTTACAGGGGTCGCTAATCAGCCCCGGCATTTT. Its protein product is CASSLTGVANQPRHF.